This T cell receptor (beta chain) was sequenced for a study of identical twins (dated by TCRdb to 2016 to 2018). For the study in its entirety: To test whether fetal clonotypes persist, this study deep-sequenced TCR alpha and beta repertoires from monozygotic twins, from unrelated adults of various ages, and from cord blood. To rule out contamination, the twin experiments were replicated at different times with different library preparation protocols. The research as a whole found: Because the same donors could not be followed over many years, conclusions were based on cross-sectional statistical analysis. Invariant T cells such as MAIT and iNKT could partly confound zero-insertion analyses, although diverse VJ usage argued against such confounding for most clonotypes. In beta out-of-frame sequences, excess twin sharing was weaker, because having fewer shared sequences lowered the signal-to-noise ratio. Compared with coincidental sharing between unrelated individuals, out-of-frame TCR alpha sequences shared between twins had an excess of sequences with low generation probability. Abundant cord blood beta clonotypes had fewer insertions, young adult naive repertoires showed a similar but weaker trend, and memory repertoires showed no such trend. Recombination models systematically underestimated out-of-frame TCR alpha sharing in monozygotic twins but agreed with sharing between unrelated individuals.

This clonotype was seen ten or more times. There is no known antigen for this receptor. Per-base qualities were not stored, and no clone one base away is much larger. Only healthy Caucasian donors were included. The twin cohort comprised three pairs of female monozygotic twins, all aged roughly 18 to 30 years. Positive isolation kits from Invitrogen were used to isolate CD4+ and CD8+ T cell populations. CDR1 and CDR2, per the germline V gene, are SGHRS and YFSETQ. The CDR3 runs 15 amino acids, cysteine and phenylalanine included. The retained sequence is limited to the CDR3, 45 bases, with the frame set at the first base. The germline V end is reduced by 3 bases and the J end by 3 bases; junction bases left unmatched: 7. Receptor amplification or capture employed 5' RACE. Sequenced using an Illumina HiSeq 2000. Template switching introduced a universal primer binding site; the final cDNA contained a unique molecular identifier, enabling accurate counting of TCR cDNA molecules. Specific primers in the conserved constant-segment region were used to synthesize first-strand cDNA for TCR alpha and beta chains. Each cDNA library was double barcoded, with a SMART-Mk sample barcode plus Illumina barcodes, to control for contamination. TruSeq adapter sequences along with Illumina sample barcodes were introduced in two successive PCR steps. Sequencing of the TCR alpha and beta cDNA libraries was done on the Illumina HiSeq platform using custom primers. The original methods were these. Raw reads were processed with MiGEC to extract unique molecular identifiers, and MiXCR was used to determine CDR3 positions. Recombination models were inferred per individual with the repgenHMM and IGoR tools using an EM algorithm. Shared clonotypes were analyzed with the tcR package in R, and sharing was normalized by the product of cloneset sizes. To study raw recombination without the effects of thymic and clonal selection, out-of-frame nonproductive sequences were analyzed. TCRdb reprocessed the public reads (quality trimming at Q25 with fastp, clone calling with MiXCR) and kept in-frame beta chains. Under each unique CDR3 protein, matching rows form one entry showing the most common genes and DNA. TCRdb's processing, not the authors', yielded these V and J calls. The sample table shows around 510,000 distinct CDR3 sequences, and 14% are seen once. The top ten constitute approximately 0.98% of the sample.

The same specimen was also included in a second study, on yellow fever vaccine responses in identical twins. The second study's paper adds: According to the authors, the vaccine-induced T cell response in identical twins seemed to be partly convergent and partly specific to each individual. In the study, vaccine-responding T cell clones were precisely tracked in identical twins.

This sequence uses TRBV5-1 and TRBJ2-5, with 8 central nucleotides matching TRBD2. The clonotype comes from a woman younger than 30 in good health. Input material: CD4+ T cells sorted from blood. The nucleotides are TGCGCCAGCAGCTCAGGACTAGCAGTAGAAGAGACCCAGTACTTC. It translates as CASSSGLAVEETQYF.